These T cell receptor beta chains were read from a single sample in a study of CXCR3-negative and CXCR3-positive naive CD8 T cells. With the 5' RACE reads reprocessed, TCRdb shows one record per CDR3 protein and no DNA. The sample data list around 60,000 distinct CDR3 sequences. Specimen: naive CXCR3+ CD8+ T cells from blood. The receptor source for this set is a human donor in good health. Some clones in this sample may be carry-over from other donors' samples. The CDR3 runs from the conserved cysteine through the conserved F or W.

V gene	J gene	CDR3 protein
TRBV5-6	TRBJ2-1	CASSLLRDRVYNEQFF
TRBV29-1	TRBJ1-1	CSVENGREGTEAFF
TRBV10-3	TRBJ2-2	CAISVGRTNYAGELFF
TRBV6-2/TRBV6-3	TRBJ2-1	CASSYLRVEYNEQLF
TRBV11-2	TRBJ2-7	CASSLGQGLDEQYF
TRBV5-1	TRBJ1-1	CASSLAGRGWPEAFF
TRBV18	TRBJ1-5	CASSPGPGRTTYQPQHF
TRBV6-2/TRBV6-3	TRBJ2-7	CASSYEDSGSNEQYF
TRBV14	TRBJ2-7	CASSQGASGAGYYEQYF
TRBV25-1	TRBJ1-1	CASSVGGAEAFF
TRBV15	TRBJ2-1	CATSEGRGDYNEQFF
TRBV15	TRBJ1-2	CATSGGKLTPYGYTF
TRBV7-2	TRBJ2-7	CASGLFRYEQYF
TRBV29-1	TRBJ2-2	CSVALAGELGTGELFF
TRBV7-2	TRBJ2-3	CASSLVHGGTDTQYF
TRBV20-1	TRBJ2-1	CSARASGGYNEQFF
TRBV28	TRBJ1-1	CASSPQTTNTEAFF
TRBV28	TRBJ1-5	CASSLSDFRNQPQHF
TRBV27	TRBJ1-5	CASSSGTQPQHF
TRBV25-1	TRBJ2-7	CASSGVPGSYEQYF
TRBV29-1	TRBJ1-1	CSVVLENTEAFF
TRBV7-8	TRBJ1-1	CASSSGGRRAFF
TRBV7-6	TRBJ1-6	CASSPGAPTGGTSPLHF
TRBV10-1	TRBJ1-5	CAMRGRGLGSNQPQHF
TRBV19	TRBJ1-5	CASSIDGGNQPQHF
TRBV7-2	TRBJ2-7	CASSPQDRDSYLITYEQYF
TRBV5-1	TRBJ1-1	CASSGSVPEAFF
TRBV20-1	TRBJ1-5	CSASEGVDHQPQHF
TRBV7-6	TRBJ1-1	CASSLVTADTEAFF
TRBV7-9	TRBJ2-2	CASSLVLFTGELFF